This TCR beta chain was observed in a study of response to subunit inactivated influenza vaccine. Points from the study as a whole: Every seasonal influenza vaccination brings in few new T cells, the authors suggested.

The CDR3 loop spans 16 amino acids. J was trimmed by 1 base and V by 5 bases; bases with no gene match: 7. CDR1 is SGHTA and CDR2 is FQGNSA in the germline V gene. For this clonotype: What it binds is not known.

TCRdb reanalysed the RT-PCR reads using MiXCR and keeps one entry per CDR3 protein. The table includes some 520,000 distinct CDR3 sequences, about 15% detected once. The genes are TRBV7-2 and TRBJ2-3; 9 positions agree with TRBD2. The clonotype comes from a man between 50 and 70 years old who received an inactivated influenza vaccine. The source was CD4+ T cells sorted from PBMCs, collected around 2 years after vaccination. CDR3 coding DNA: TGTGCCAGCAGCAAAAAGCGGGGGGCACGCACAGATACGCAGTATTTT. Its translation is CASSKKRGARTDTQYF.